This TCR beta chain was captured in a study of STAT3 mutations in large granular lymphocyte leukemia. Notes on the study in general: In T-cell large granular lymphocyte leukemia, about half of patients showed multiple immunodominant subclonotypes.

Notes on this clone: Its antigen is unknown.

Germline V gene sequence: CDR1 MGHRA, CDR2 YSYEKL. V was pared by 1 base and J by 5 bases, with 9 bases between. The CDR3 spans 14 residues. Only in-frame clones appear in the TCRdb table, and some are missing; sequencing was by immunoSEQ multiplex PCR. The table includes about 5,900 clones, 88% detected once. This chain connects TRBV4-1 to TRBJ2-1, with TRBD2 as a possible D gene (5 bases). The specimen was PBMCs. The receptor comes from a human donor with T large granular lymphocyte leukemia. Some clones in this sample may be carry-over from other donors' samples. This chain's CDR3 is CASSQGLADNEQFF. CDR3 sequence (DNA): TGCGCCAGCAGCCAAGGGCTAGCCGACAATGAGCAGTTCTTC.